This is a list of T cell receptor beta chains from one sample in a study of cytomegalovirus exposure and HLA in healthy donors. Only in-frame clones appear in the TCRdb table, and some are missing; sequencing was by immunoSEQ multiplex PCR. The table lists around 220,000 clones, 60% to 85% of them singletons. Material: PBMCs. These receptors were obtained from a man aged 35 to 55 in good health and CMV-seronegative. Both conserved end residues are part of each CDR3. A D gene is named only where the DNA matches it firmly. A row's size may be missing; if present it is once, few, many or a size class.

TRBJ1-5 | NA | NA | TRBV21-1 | TGTGCCAGCATCGGACAGGGGGAGTATAGCAATCAGCCCCAGCATTTT | CASIGQGEYSNQPQHF
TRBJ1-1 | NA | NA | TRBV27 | TGTGCCAGCAGTCTAACGGGAGCCATGAACACTGAAGCTTTCTTT | CASSLTGAMNTEAFF
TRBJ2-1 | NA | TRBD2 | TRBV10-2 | TGCGCCACGGGGGAGACGGGAGGTATCGATGAGCAGTTCTTC | CATGETGGIDEQFF
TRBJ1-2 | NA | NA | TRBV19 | TGTGCCAGTAGTAGATCCGGTGGCTACACCTTC | CASSRSGGYTF
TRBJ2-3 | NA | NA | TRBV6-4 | TGTGCCAGCAGTGATAACAGCGATACGCAGTATTTT | CASSDNSDTQYF
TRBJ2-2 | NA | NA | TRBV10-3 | TGTGCCATCAGTGGCGAGAACACCGGGGAGCTGTTTTTT | CAISGENTGELFF
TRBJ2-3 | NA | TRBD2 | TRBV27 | TGTGCCAGCAGTCCCCCAGGAGCGGAAGCGGGGAGCACAGATACGCAGTATTTT | CASSPPGAEAGSTDTQYF
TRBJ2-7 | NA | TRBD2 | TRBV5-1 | TGCGCCAGCAGCTACGGGATGACTAGCAACGAGCAGTACTTC | CASSYGMTSNEQYF
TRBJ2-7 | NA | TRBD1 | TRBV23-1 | TGCGCCAGCAGTCAATCTCTGGGACAGGGGTCCTACGAGCAGTACTTC | CASSQSLGQGSYEQYF
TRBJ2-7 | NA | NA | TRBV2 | TGTGCCAGCAGTGGCGTGGTCTCCTACGAGCAGTACTTC | CASSGVVSYEQYF
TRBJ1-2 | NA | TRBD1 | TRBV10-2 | TGCGCCAGCAGTCTGACAGGGGTCGATGGCTACACCTTC | CASSLTGVDGYTF
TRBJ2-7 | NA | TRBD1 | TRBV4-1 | TGCGCCAGCAGCCCAGGGGACAGGGGTTCCTACGAGCAGTACTTC | CASSPGDRGSYEQYF
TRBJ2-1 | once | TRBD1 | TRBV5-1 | TGCGCCAGCAGCCCTCCCCGACAGGGATGGAATGAGCAGTTCTTC | CASSPPRQGWNEQFF
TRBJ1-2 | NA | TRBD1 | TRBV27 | TGTGCCAGCAGTTGGGACAGGGCGCAGGATGGCTACACCTTC | CASSWDRAQDGYTF
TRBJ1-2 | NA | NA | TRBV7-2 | TGTGCCAGCAGCTCCCTGCCGTCTTTGGGCAAGCTCGGCTACACCTTC | CASSSLPSLGKLGYTF
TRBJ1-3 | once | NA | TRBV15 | TGTGCCACCAGCAGAGAGGGAGGTCGACGCTCTGGAAACACCATATATTTT | CATSREGGRRSGNTIYF
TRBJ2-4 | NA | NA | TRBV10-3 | TGTGCCATCAGTGAGTCGTTGGGTCGACTAGCCAAAAACATTCAGTACTTC | CAISESLGRLAKNIQYF
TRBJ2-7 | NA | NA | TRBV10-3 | TGTGCCATCAGTGACAGGGGGGACGAGCAGTACTTC | CAISDRGDEQYF
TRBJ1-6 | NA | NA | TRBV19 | TGTGCCAGTAGTTTCGGACAGACCATTAATTCACCCCTCCACTTT | CASSFGQTINSPLHF
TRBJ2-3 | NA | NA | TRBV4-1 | TGCGCCAGCAGCCAAGAAGAGGGCTCGGTGGCGGGGGCGGCAGATACGCAGTATTTT | CASSQEEGSVAGAADTQYF
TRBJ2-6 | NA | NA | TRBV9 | TGTGCCAGCAGCGTATCAACAGGGTTCGGCTCTCGGGCCAACGTCCTGACTTTC | CASSVSTGFGSRANVLTF
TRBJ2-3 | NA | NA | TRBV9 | TGTGCCAGCAGCGTAGTTTCCCGGGATACGCAGTATTTT | CASSVVSRDTQYF
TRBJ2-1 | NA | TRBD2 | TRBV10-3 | TGTGCCACCGCTAGCGGGAGGCCCGGAGGTGAGCAGTTCTTC | CATASGRPGGEQFF
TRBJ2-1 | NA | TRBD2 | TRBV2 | TGTGCCAGCGGGGGGCGAGCGGGAGATGGATACGATGAGCAGTTCTTC | CASGGRAGDGYDEQFF
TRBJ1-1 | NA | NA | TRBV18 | TGTGCCAGCTCACCACGGCAGGGTGGTGAAGCTTTCTTT | CASSPRQGGEAFF
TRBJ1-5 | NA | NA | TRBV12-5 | TGTGCTAGTGGTTTGGGACAGGGCAATCAGCCCCAGCATTTT | CASGLGQGNQPQHF
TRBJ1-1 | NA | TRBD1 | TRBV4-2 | TGTGCCAGCAGACTGGGACAGACAACTGAAGCTTTCTTT | CASRLGQTTEAFF
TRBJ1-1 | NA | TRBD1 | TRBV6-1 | TGTGCCAGCTTAATCGACAGGGCGAGGGCTGAAGCTTTCTTT | CASLIDRARAEAFF
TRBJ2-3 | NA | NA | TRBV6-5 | TGTGCCAGCAGTTACTCGGGCGGGCTAGCAGGTGATACGCAGTATTTT | CASSYSGGLAGDTQYF
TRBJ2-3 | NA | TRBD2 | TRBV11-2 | TGTGCCAGCAGCTTAGATGGACTAGCGGCTCTAGATACGCAGTATTTT | CASSLDGLAALDTQYF
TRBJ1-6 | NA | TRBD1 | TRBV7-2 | TGTGCCAGCAGCCCCGACAGGGTCTCACCCCTCCACTTT | CASSPDRVSPLHF
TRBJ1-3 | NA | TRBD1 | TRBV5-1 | TGCGCCAGCAGCTTGTCGGCTGGGACAGCAGACACCATATATTTT | CASSLSAGTADTIYF
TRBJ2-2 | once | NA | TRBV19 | TGTGCCAGTAGTTCCCGAGCAGCGGCGAACACCGGGGAGCTGTTTTTT | CASSSRAAANTGELFF
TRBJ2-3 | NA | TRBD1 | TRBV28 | TGTGCCAGCAGTTTCGGGGACAGGTATAGCACAGATACGCAGTATTTT | CASSFGDRYSTDTQYF
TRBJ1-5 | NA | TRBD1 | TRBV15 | TGTGCCACCAGCATCACGGGACAGAGACAGCCCCAGCATTTT | CATSITGQRQPQHF
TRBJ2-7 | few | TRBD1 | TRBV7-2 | TGTGCCAGCAGCCCTCGGACAGGGGGCGCCGAGCAGTACTTC | CASSPRTGGAEQYF
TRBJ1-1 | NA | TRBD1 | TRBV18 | TGTGCCAGCTCACCGCAAAGTTACAGGGGGCTTACTGAAGCTTTCTTT | CASSPQSYRGLTEAFF
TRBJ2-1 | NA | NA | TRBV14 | TGTGCCAGCAGCCGGAACCTAGGTTACAATGAGCAGTTCTTC | CASSRNLGYNEQFF
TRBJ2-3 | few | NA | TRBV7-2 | TGTGCCAGCAGCTCCGGACAGCCCCCAGATACGCAGTATTTT | CASSSGQPPDTQYF
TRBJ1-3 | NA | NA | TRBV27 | TGTGCCAGCAGTTCCTTCGGGGGGCACTCTGGAAACACCATATATTTT | CASSSFGGHSGNTIYF
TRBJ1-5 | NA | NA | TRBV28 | TGTGCCAGCAGTTTGGCAGGGGCGTTTGATCAGCCCCAGCATTTT | CASSLAGAFDQPQHF
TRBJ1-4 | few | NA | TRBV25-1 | TGTGCCAGCTTCTCTTTTGAAAAACTGTTTTTT | CASFSFEKLFF